This TCR beta chain was sequenced for a study of blood T cell repertoires in COVID-19. Background on the study: From the United States, Italy and Spain came samples of acute and convalescent COVID-19.

Some clones are missing from TCRdb's copy, which holds only in-frame ones; the method was immunoSEQ multiplex PCR. This table has a few hundred thousand clones, roughly 86% appearing once. The CDR3 has 13 amino acids. The V gene's germline CDR1 is SQVTM and CDR2 ANQGSEA. With V trimmed by 6 bases and J by 1 base, 5 bases remained unmatched. This receptor was identified in a woman aged 50 to 60 with acute or convalescent COVID-19. The specimen sequenced was peripheral blood. The genes are TRBV29-1 and TRBJ1-1; 7 bases map to TRBD1. CDR3 in amino acids: CSVRGGGNTEAFF. Written as DNA, the CDR3 is TGCAGCGTCCGAGGGGGCGGGAACACTGAAGCTTTCTTT.